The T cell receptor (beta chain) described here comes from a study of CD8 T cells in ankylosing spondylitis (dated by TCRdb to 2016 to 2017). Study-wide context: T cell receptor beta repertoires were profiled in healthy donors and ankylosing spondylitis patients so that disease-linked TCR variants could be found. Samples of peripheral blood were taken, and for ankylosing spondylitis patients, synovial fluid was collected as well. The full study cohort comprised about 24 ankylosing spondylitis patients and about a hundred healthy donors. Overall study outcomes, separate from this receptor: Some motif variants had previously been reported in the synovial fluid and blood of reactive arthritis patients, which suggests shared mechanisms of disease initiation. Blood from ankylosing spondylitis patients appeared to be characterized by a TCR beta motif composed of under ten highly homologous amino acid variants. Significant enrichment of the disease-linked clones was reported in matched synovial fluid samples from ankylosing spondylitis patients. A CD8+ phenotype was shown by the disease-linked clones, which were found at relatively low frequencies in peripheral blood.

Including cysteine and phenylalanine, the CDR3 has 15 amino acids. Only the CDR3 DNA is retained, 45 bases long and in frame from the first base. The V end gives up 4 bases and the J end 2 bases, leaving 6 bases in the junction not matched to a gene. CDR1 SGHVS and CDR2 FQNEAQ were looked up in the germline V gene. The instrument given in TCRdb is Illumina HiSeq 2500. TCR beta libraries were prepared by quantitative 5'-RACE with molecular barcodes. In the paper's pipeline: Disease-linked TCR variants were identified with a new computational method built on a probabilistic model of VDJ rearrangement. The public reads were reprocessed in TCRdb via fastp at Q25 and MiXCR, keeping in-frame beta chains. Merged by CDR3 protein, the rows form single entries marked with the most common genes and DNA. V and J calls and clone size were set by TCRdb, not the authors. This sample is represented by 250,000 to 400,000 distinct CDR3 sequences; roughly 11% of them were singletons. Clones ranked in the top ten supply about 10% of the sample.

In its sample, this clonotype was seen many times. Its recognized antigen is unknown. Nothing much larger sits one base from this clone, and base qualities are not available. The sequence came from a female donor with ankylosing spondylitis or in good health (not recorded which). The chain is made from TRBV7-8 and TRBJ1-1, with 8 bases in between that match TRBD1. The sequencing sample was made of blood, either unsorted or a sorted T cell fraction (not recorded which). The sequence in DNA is TGTGCCAGCAGCTCCACTGACAGGGGAAACACTGAAGCTTTCTTT. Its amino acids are CASSSTDRGNTEAFF. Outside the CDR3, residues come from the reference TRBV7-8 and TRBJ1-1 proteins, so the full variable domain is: GAGVSQSPRYKVAKRGQDVALRCDPISGHVSLFWYQQALGQGPEFLTYFQNEAQLDKSGLPSDRFFAERPEGSVSTLKIQRTQQEDSAVYLCASSSTDRGNTEAFFGQGTRLTVV.